The 18 T cell receptor beta chains in this list originate from one sample, sequenced in a study of graft-versus-host responses after intestinal transplantation (dated by TCRdb to the early 2020s). The library relied on the immunoSEQ multiplex PCR assay. Imported from immuneACCESS, the table was reduced by TCRdb to in-frame sequences with V and J called. These copies leave out some clones; in studies compared against another copy, an unresolved V gene accounts for under half, and the cause of the remainder is not known. The sample table records approximately 15,000 clones; approximately 59% of these occur just once. The leading ten clones occupy 10% to 15% of the sample. To isolate intraepithelial and lamina propria lymphocytes from graft specimens, dithiothreitol, EDTA incubations and collagenase D digestion were used. This specimen consisted of ileum tissue, obtained 524 days after transplant. The receptors here all came from a human patient who received an intestinal transplant, so some T cells may come from the graft donor.

This chain uses TRBV25-1 with TRBJ1-2; 11 bases map to TRBD1. J was trimmed by 3 bases and V by 2 bases; bases with no gene match: 8. Germline V CDR1 and CDR2: MGHDK, SYGVNS. The length of the CDR3 is 17 residues. CDR3 residues: CASSERAGQGADYGYTF. CDR3 sequence (DNA): TGTGCCAGCAGTGAAAGGGCTGGACAGGGGGCTGACTATGGCTACACCTTC.

The chain links TRBV18 to TRBJ2-2, with TRBD2 identical over 11 bases. This CDR3 is built from 16 residues. The germline gives CDR1 KGHSH, CDR2 LQKENI. The J segment lost 4 bases and the V segment lost 4 bases, leaving 5 bases of the junction unmatched. CDR3 coding DNA: TGTGCCAGCTCACGAGGGACTAGCGGAGCCACCGGGGAGCTGTTTTTT. Protein sequence: CASSRGTSGATGELFF.

The chain employs TRBV5-1 and TRBJ2-7; TRBD1 agrees at 8 bases. The J segment lost 3 bases and the V segment lost 6 bases, leaving 11 bases of the junction unmatched. CDR1 and CDR2 from the germline V gene are SGHRS and YFSETQ. The CDR3 spans 15 residues. CDR3 protein: CASTLYIGQGYEQYF. CDR3 in DNA: TGCGCCAGCACCCTTTATATCGGACAGGGCTACGAGCAGTACTTC.

This chain's CDR3 is CASSIVSGGRTQYF. CDR3 DNA sequence: TGTGCCAGTAGTATAGTCAGCGGGGGACGGACCCAGTACTTC. The rearrangement links TRBV19 to TRBJ2-5, with 8 nucleotides matching TRBD2. Looked up from germline, CDR1 is LNHDA and CDR2 is SQIVND (reference sequence). The V and J ends lost 1 base and 7 bases, in that order; junction bases with no gene match: 5. The CDR3 length is 14 residues. Full variable domain (remainder filled in from reference TRBV19 and TRBJ2-5): DGGITQSPKYLFRKEGQNVTLSCEQNLNHDAMYWYRQDPGQGLRLIYYSQIVNDFQKGDIAEGYSVSREKKESFPLTVTSAQKNPTAFYLCASSIVSGGRTQYFGPGTRLLVL.

This clone was counted between two and nine times. The chain recombines TRBV5-1 with TRBJ2-7; 12 positions agree with TRBD2. There are 15 residues in the CDR3. Germline V gene sequence: CDR1 SGHRS, CDR2 YFSETQ. V gave up 5 bases and J gave up 0 bases; unmatched junction bases: 3. CDR3 residues: CASRLAGGTSYEQYF. For the CDR3, the DNA is TGCGCCAGCAGACTAGCGGGGGGTACCTCCTACGAGCAGTACTTC.

By sample share, this clone is medium-sized. CDR3 region: CASKRSPLGQGNTGELFF. The CDR3 coding sequence is TGTGCCAGCAAAAGGAGTCCGCTGGGACAGGGGAACACCGGGGAGCTGTTTTTT. The rearrangement links TRBV2 to TRBJ2-2; TRBD1 agrees at 9 bases. With 7 bases clipped from V and 1 base from J, the junction kept 13 bases outside the gene matches. This CDR3 region has 18 residues. Germline V gene sequence: CDR1 SNHLY, CDR2 FYNNEI. The complete variable domain, with remaining parts taken from reference TRBV2 and TRBJ2-2, reads EPEVTQTPSHQVTQMGQEVILRCVPISNHLYFYWYRQILGQKVEFLVSFYNNEISEKSEIFDDQFSVERPDGSNFTLKIRSTKLEDSAMYFCASKRSPLGQGNTGELFFGEGSRLTVL.

This chain connects TRBV11-2 to TRBJ1-1, with 10 nucleotides matching TRBD1. Germline lookup yields CDR1 SGHAT and CDR2 FQNNGV. The CDR3 covers 15 residues. The ends lost 1 base at V and 4 bases at J; junction bases unmatched: 3. The CDR3: CASSLGTGGVTEAFF. As DNA, the CDR3 is TGTGCCAGCAGCTTAGGGACAGGGGGGGTCACTGAAGCTTTCTTT.

By sample share, this clone is medium-sized. J is TRBJ1-1 and V is TRBV4-1; 9 nucleotides agree with TRBD1. Per the germline V gene, CDR1 is MGHRA and CDR2 is YSYEKL. This CDR3 is built from 15 residues. After removal of 3 bases from V and 7 bases from J, the junction contained 9 bases not matched to a gene. CDR3 bases: TGCGCCAGCAGCCAGGTTCAGGGACAGGGCGGTGAAGCTTTCTTT. It specifies CASSQVQGQGGEAFF.

The chain is built from TRBV30 and TRBJ1-1, with D maybe TRBD1 (6 bases). Germline CDR1 is GTSNPN and CDR2 is SVGIG (reference sequence). Trimming took off 2 bases at V and 6 bases at J, with 13 bases between the two ends. The CDR3 consists of 13 residues. The DNA of the CDR3 is TGTGCCTGGAGTAGGACAGATAGCTCTGAAGCTTTCTTT. Amino acids: CAWSRTDSSEAFF.

In its sample, this clone ranks as medium-sized. The CDR3 loop is CASSQGGGVMNTEAFF. In DNA, the CDR3 is TGCGCCAGCAGCCAAGGCGGCGGGGTGATGAACACTGAAGCTTTCTTT. V usage is TRBV5-1 and J usage is TRBJ1-1; D uncertain. V lost 4 bases and J 0 bases, leaving 16 bases between the germline ends. The CDR3 sequence is 16 residues long. Per the germline V gene, CDR1 is SGHRS and CDR2 is YFSETQ.

This clone was seen a few times. The sample holds other DNA sequences that translate to the same CDR3. This chain connects TRBV30 to TRBJ2-7; TRBD1 agrees at 9 bases. This CDR3 is built from 12 residues. Unmatched junction bases numbered 3, after V lost 5 bases and J lost 4 bases. Germline CDR1 and CDR2: GTSNPN and SVGIG (reference sequence). DNA of the CDR3: TGTGCCTGGGGGACAGGGCCGTACGAGCAGTACTTC. This encodes CAWGTGPYEQYF.

The J gene is TRBJ2-7, the V gene TRBV19, with 15 bases identical to TRBD2. Losses at the gene ends were 5 bases for V and 1 base for J; bases not matched to a gene: 9. Germline V gene lookup returns CDR1 LNHDA and CDR2 SQIVND (reference sequence). There are 18 residues in the CDR3. The DNA for the CDR3 is TGTGCCAGTAGTCCCGGGACTAGCGGGGGGAAGTTATCCTACGAGCAGTACTTC. Encoded protein: CASSPGTSGGKLSYEQYF.

The chain has TRBV5-4 and TRBJ1-2, with a weak D call TRBD1 (6 bases). There are 13 residues in the CDR3. The germline V gene has CDR1 SGHNT and CDR2 YYREEE (reference sequence). Between the trimmed V and J ends, which lost 4 bases and 6 bases, there was a span of 13 bases. CDR3 coding DNA: TGTGCCAGCAGCCGGGAGGGGGGCGATGGCTACACCTTC. Its translation: CASSREGGDGYTF.

This clone is classed as medium-sized. The V and J genes are TRBV9 and TRBJ2-3; 10 positions match TRBD2. The CDR3 spans 17 residues. Germline V CDR1 and CDR2: SGDLS, YYNGEE. The trim removed 4 bases at V and 2 bases at J, leaving 10 bases unmatched. The CDR3, as DNA: TGTGCCAGCAGCCGCCGGGCTAGCGGGGGATACACAGATACGCAGTATTTT. Residues: CASSRRASGGYTDTQYF.

This clone is medium-sized by share. The V and J genes are TRBV10-1 and TRBJ2-2; 7 positions agree with TRBD2. V trimming: 0 bases; J trimming: 3 bases; junction bases outside the gene matches: 1. This CDR3 has 15 residues. The germline CDR1 and CDR2 sequences are WNHNN and SYGVQD (reference sequence). CDR3 region: CASSESGLDTGELFF. The CDR3, as DNA: TGCGCCAGCAGTGAGTCAGGACTAGACACCGGGGAGCTGTTTTTT.

The chain employs TRBV10-2 and TRBJ2-7; 8 nucleotides match TRBD1. Trimming took 1 base from V and 0 from J; bases not matched to a gene: 2. CDR3 length: 15 residues. CDR1 is WSHSY, CDR2 SAAADI, per germline. This chain's CDR3 is CASSEWTGFSYEQYF. The CDR3 DNA reads as TGCGCCAGCAGTGAGTGGACAGGGTTCTCCTACGAGCAGTACTTC.

Only a few counts were recorded for this clone. The V gene is TRBV7-2, the J gene TRBJ1-3; D is unclear. Looked up from germline, CDR1 is SGHTA and CDR2 is FQGNSA. The germline V and J ends were trimmed by 1 base and 2 bases, with 6 bases remaining between them. The CDR3 runs to 14 residues. The CDR3 bases are TGTGCCAGCAGCTTAGATGCGGCTGGAAACACCATATATTTT. Encoded protein: CASSLDAAGNTIYF.

The rearrangement uses TRBV19 and TRBJ2-7; 9 nucleotides line up with TRBD1. CDR3 length equals 16 residues. Looked up from germline, CDR1 is LNHDA and CDR2 is SQIVND (reference sequence). Trimming cost V 1 base and J 1 base; bases outside gene matches: 5. CDR3 coding DNA: TGTGCCAGTAGTATAGGAGGGGGGACAGGGTCCTACGAGCAGTACTTC. Translating gives CASSIGGGTGSYEQYF.